This note documents a single T cell receptor beta chain sequence. The source of the sample is a study of blood T cell repertoires in COVID-19. On the study more broadly: From the United States, Italy and Spain came samples of acute and convalescent COVID-19. PBMCs, B-cell-depleted T cells, or T cells were the source of the cDNA or gDNA that made up the material.

Original handling: Reference gene primer amplification in the assay estimated nucleated cell counts. TCRdb's table, derived via immunoSEQ multiplex PCR, lists solely in-frame clones and lacks some. The DNA was the basis for D and trimming; V, J and clone size are from that table. The table lists roughly 180,000 clones, just under 85% of them singletons. The CDR3 spans 14 residues. Germline lookup yields CDR1 ENHRY and CDR2 SYGVKD. The V end was cut by 10 bases, the J end by 3 bases, with 19 bases between. The source of this sequence is a man aged 35 to 55 who had recovered from COVID-19. Specimen: peripheral blood. V usage is TRBV10-3 and J usage is TRBJ2-7, with D perhaps TRBD2 (6 bases). CDR3 sequence reads: CASNRAPGDYEQYF. The CDR3 DNA follows: TGTGCCAGCAACCGGGCCCCGGGGGACTACGAGCAGTACTTC.